This T cell receptor beta chain originates from a study of blood T cell repertoires in COVID-19. Study summary: Samples came from the United States, Italy and Spain, spanning acute and convalescent COVID-19.

Germline CDR1 and CDR2: MDHEN and SYDVKM. The ends were cut back, 5 bases at V and 4 bases at J, with 9 bases in the middle. The CDR3 length is 13 residues. TCRdb's table, derived via immunoSEQ multiplex PCR, lists solely in-frame clones and lacks some. The sample consists of some 400,000 clones, around 91% of them appearing once. This receptor was identified in a man younger than 35 with active or convalescent COVID-19. This chain joins TRBV28 and TRBJ1-3; D is unclear. The sample was peripheral blood. The CDR3 here is CASSPLRGNTIYF. The CDR3, as DNA: TGTGCCAGCAGTCCCCTGAGGGGAAACACCATATATTTT.